Below are 5 T cell receptor beta chains sequenced from a single sample in a study of shared clonotypes between healthy human individuals. CD45RO-negative, CCR7-positively selected cells formed the naive CD8 fraction, excluding terminally differentiated effector memory CD45RA+ cells. Produced via immunoSEQ multiplex PCR; TCRdb's table is partial and in-frame only. The sample lists more than 600,000 clones, 90% to 95% seen once, with approximately 22% in the top ten. Specimen: naive CD8+ T cells sorted from blood. The receptors originated from a man younger than 40 in good health.

This clone was seen a few times. The chain couples TRBV7-8 to TRBJ1-2, with TRBD1 matching over 11 bases. The CDR3 length is 14 residues. V lost 5 bases to trimming and J lost 6 bases; unmatched junction nucleotides: 5. The germline CDR1 and CDR2 sequences are SGHVS and FQNEAQ. The CDR3 reads CASSLGQGVDGYTF. The CDR3 DNA is TGTGCCAGCAGCCTGGGACAGGGGGTAGATGGCTACACCTTC.

This chain links TRBV28 with TRBJ2-7; D call uncertain. Per germline, CDR1 MDHEN and CDR2 SYDVKM. This CDR3 is 15 amino acids long. V was trimmed by 2 bases and J by 0 bases, leaving 11 bases between them. CDR3 nucleotides: TGTGCCAGCAGTTTAGTGCCGGTCAACTCCTACGAGCAGTACTTC. Amino acid sequence: CASSLVPVNSYEQYF.

A single count supports this clone. The genes are TRBV7-9 and TRBJ1-1, with D unclear. CDR3 length equals 15 residues. V was shortened by 5 bases and J by 1 base, with 14 bases between the two germline ends. The germline CDR1 and CDR2 sequences are SEHNR and FQNEAQ (reference sequence). In nucleotides, the CDR3 is TGTGCCAGCAGCCTCATCCTAGGGAAGAACACTGAAGCTTTCTTT. This sequence encodes CASSLILGKNTEAFF.

V usage is TRBV7-3 and J usage is TRBJ2-1; D is perhaps TRBD2 (5 bases). The ends were cut back, 1 base at V and 8 bases at J, with 9 bases in the middle. The CDR3 consists of 13 residues. Looked up from germline, CDR1 is SGHTA and CDR2 is FQGTGA. The CDR3 DNA sequence: TGTGCCAGCAGCTTAAAAGGGAGTGATGAGCAGTTCTTC. It is translated as CASSLKGSDEQFF.

This clone has at least ten counts. V usage is TRBV6-1 and J usage is TRBJ2-7; no clear D. Trimming took off 3 bases at V and 3 bases at J, with 9 bases between the two ends. The CDR3 contains 13 residues. Per germline, CDR1 MNHNS and CDR2 SASEGT. The CDR3 DNA follows: TGTGCCAGCAGTGATTGGTACGGCTACGAGCAGTACTTC. As protein: CASSDWYGYEQYF.